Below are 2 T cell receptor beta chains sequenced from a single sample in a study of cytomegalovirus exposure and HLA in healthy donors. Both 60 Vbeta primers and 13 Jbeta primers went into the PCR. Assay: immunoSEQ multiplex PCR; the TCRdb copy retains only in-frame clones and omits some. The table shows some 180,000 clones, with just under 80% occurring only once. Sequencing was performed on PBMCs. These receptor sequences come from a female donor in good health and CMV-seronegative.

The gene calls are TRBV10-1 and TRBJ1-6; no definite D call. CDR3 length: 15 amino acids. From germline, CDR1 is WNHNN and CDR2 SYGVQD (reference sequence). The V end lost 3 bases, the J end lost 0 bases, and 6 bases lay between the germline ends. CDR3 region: CASSEQSSYNSPLHF. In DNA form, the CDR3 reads TGCGCCAGCAGTGAACAAAGCTCCTATAATTCACCCCTCCACTTT.

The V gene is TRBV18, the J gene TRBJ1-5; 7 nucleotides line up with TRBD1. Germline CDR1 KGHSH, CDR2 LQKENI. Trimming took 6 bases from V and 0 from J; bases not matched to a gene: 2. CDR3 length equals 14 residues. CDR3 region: CASSRDSSNQPQHF. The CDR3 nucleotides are TGTGCCAGCTCTCGGGACAGTAGCAATCAGCCCCAGCATTTT.